The 28 T cell receptor beta chains presented below share a single source sample, sequenced in a study of blood T cell repertoires in COVID-19. Clones were sequenced by immunoSEQ multiplex PCR, and TCRdb holds only the in-frame ones, with some missing. The sample lists 100,000 to 150,000 clones, 80% to 90% seen once, with 2.4% in the top ten. Sequencing was performed on PBMCs or T cells enriched from blood (not recorded which). The receptor set was obtained from a man between 35 and 55 years old with acute COVID-19.

The V gene is TRBV2, the J gene TRBJ2-1; TRBD2 aligns across 12 bases. V lost 8 bases, J lost 0 bases, and 8 bases stayed unmatched. CDR3 length: 17 residues. Germline V gene sequence: CDR1 SNHLY, CDR2 FYNNEI. The CDR3 is CASLVRTSGISYNEQFF. The CDR3 DNA is TGTGCCAGCCTTGTACGGACTAGCGGGATCTCCTACAATGAGCAGTTCTTC.

This clone is a singleton in its sample. This chain links TRBV18 with TRBJ2-1, with D possibly being TRBD2 (5 bases). The V end was cut by 3 bases, the J end by 5 bases, with 17 bases between. The CDR3 has 16 residues. CDR1 and CDR2 from the germline V gene are KGHSH and LQKENI. In nucleotides, the CDR3 is TGTGCCAGCTCACCTGATTTCGGGATTGGAAACAATGAGCAGTTCTTC. Translated: CASSPDFGIGNNEQFF.

The J gene is TRBJ1-2, the V gene TRBV5-6, with a weak D call TRBD1 (6 bases). Deletions cut 0 bases from V and 2 bases from J, with 8 bases between. The germline V gene encodes CDR1 SGHDT and CDR2 YYEEEE. The CDR3 runs to 14 residues. CDR3 sequence reads: CASSLVDRNYGYTF. Here the CDR3 DNA reads TGTGCCAGCAGCTTGGTAGACAGGAACTATGGCTACACCTTC.

The rearrangement links TRBV5-1 to TRBJ2-5, with 7 bases lining up with TRBD1. Germline trimming cut 0 bases from V and 5 bases from J; bases unmatched to any gene: 4. CDR1 and CDR2 from the germline V gene are SGHRS and YFSETQ. CDR3 length: 14 residues. The CDR3 sequence is CASSLGGGFETQYF. The CDR3 region has the DNA TGCGCCAGCAGCTTGGGAGGGGGCTTTGAGACCCAGTACTTC.

This clone was detected only a few times. CDR3 sequence (DNA): TGTGCCTGGAGTGGACTAGCGGGAGACCACGAGCAGTACTTC. It encodes CAWSGLAGDHEQYF. V gene TRBV30 combines with J gene TRBJ2-7; 12 positions agree with TRBD2. This CDR3 comprises 14 residues. Germline CDR1 is GTSNPN and CDR2 is SVGIG (reference sequence). Trimming cost V 1 base and J 5 bases; bases outside gene matches: 3.

The V gene is TRBV6-5, the J gene TRBJ1-6, with TRBD1 identical over 9 bases. With V trimmed by 2 bases and J by 9 bases, 8 bases remained unmatched. Germline CDR1 is MNHEY and CDR2 is SVGAGI. The length of the CDR3 is 16 residues. CDR3 protein: CASSYERQGGVSPLHF. The DNA for the CDR3 is TGTGCCAGCAGTTACGAGAGACAGGGGGGCGTTTCACCCCTCCACTTT.

The V and J genes are TRBV27 and TRBJ1-2; D might be TRBD1 (6 bases). The CDR3 consists of 14 residues. Trimming took off 3 bases at V and 7 bases at J, with 15 bases between the two ends. The germline V gene has CDR1 MNHEY and CDR2 SMNVEV (reference sequence). CDR3 nucleotide sequence: TGTGCCAGCAGTTTGGGGGACAAAGAAGCTGGCTACACCTTC. Protein product: CASSLGDKEAGYTF.

The chain joins TRBV10-3 to TRBJ2-2; a possible D gene is TRBD1 (7 bases). The CDR3 totals 14 residues. From germline, CDR1 is ENHRY and CDR2 SYGVKD. Trimming shortened V by 7 bases and J by 4 bases, and 13 bases separated the two germline ends. CDR3 coding DNA: TGTGCCATCATGGAGGGGGCGATCACCGGGGAGCTGTTTTTT. As protein: CAIMEGAITGELFF.

The chain couples TRBV18 to TRBJ1-2, with D possibly being TRBD1 (6 bases). The CDR3 sequence is 15 residues long. V was trimmed by 0 bases and J by 4 bases, leaving 12 bases between them. Germline loops: CDR1 KGHSH, CDR2 LQKENI. The CDR3 nucleotides read TGTGCCAGCTCACCACCGAGGGAACAGGGCTATGGCTACACCTTC. Amino acid sequence: CASSPPREQGYGYTF.

The sample holds one count of this clone. The rearrangement links TRBV9 to TRBJ2-3; maybe TRBD2 (5 bases). The germline gives CDR1 SGDLS, CDR2 YYNGEE. This CDR3 comprises 14 residues. V lost 4 bases to trimming and J lost 5 bases, with 14 bases between them. The chain's CDR3 is CASSIGIKKDTQYF. CDR3 DNA sequence: TGTGCCAGCAGCATCGGGATTAAAAAAGATACGCAGTATTTT.

The chain is built from TRBV7-6 and TRBJ2-5; no definite D call. The V gene's germline CDR1 is SGHVS and CDR2 FNYEAQ. Between the trimmed V and J ends, which lost 7 bases and 9 bases, there was a span of 12 bases. This CDR3 comprises 11 residues. The CDR3 here is CASTNAEAQYF. The CDR3, as DNA: TGTGCCAGCACTAACGCCGAAGCCCAGTACTTC.

The rearrangement links TRBV5-6 to TRBJ2-3; 11 bases are a match to TRBD2. The ends lost 4 bases at V and 6 bases at J; junction bases unmatched: 10. Germline values: CDR1 SGHDT, CDR2 YYEEEE. The length of the CDR3 is 16 residues. In DNA form, the CDR3 reads TGTGCCAGCAGCCGAATGAATAGCGGGGGGGCGGATACGCAGTATTTT. Its translation: CASSRMNSGGADTQYF.

This chain connects TRBV10-1 to TRBJ1-1; D ambiguous. The CDR3 runs 13 residues. The germline CDR1 and CDR2 sequences are WNHNN and SYGVQD (reference sequence). V lost 0 bases, J lost 7 bases, and 9 bases lay in between. CDR3 nucleotide sequence: TGCGCCAGCAGTGAGTCAAGAGAGAATGAAGCTTTCTTT. Residues: CASSESRENEAFF.

The chain uses TRBV15 and TRBJ2-3; D gene ambiguous. The V end was cut by 0 bases, the J end by 2 bases, with 3 bases between. The V gene's germline CDR1 is LNHNV and CDR2 YYDKDF (reference sequence). The CDR3 consists of 13 residues. The chain's CDR3 is CATSRDHTDTQYF. The CDR3 bases are TGTGCCACCAGCAGAGATCACACAGATACGCAGTATTTT.

The chain has TRBV2 and TRBJ1-5; TRBD1 matches 10 bases. The germline V gene encodes CDR1 SNHLY and CDR2 FYNNEI. The V segment lost 5 bases and the J segment 2 bases; nucleotides outside the gene matches: 3. CDR3 length: 15 residues. The CDR3 loop reads CASSWDRGGNQPQHF. CDR3 in DNA: TGTGCCAGCAGTTGGGACAGGGGAGGCAATCAGCCCCAGCATTTT.

The V call is TRBV5-5, the J call TRBJ1-5; 7 nucleotides match TRBD1. Germline V CDR1 and CDR2: SGHKS, YYEKEE (reference sequence). The junction had 5 bases not matched to a gene; V was cut back by 2 bases and J by 0 bases. The CDR3 covers 16 residues. The CDR3 nucleotides read TGTGCCAGCAGCTTAGGACAGGACTATAGCAATCAGCCCCAGCATTTT. Translated, it gives CASSLGQDYSNQPQHF.

The chain joins TRBV28 to TRBJ2-7, with D possibly matching TRBD2 (6 bases). V lost 6 bases and J 3 bases, leaving 12 bases between the germline ends. Looked up from germline, CDR1 is MDHEN and CDR2 is SYDVKM. CDR3 length: 13 residues. The CDR3 is CASRGTGNYEQYF. Here the CDR3 DNA reads TGTGCCAGCAGAGGGACTGGGAACTACGAGCAGTACTTC.

The chain combines TRBV5-1 with TRBJ2-1; 8 nucleotides match TRBD2. Germline trimming cut 2 bases from V and 3 bases from J; bases unmatched to any gene: 4. Germline CDR1 is SGHRS and CDR2 is YFSETQ. This CDR3 spans 15 amino acids. The CDR3 sequence: CASSLAGAGYNEQFF. The CDR3 DNA sequence: TGCGCCAGCAGCTTAGCGGGAGCGGGCTACAATGAGCAGTTCTTC.

In its sample, this clone was seen a few times. This chain uses TRBV18 with TRBJ1-1, with D perhaps matching TRBD1 (5 bases). The CDR3 runs to 15 residues. The V end was cut by 4 bases, the J end by 1 base, with 13 bases between. CDR1 and CDR2 from the germline V gene are KGHSH and LQKENI. The chain's CDR3 is CASSRNSGGNTEAFF. CDR3 sequence (DNA): TGTGCCAGCTCACGGAACTCCGGGGGGAACACTGAAGCTTTCTTT.

This clone was detected a few times. This chain links TRBV21-1 with TRBJ2-1; the listed D gene, TRBD1, was not tested against the DNA. TRBV21-1 is deemed a pseudogene. There are 15 residues in the CDR3. Written as DNA, the CDR3 is TGTGCCAGCAGCAAACGAACAGGGGTCAACAATGAGCAGTTCTTC. Translated: CASSKRTGVNNEQFF.

This sequence joins TRBV6-6 and TRBJ2-7; D is perhaps TRBD1 (7 bases). V was cut by 7 bases and J by 3 bases, with 16 bases left in between. The CDR3 covers 14 residues. CDR1 is MNHNY, CDR2 SVGAGI, per germline (reference sequence). The CDR3: CASIKGAGNYEQYF. CDR3 coding DNA: TGTGCCAGCATTAAGGGGGCGGGAAACTACGAGCAGTACTTC.

The chain carries TRBV7-8 and TRBJ1-2, with TRBD1 matching over 9 bases. This CDR3 contains 18 residues. The germline V gene has CDR1 SGHVS and CDR2 FQNEAQ. V dropped 4 bases and J dropped 4; count of bases not matched to a gene: 16. CDR3 DNA: TGTGCCAGCAGCTCGGAGGGACAGGGACCCGGGAATTTCTATGGCTACACCTTC. This gives the protein CASSSEGQGPGNFYGYTF.

The chain employs TRBV30 and TRBJ2-1, with 8 nucleotides matching TRBD2. V trimming: 5 bases; J trimming: 7 bases; junction bases outside the gene matches: 1. The CDR3 is made up of 11 amino acids. Germline V gene lookup returns CDR1 GTSNPN and CDR2 SVGIG (reference sequence). CDR3 sequence: CAWGLANEQFF. The CDR3 bases are TGTGCCTGGGGACTAGCTAATGAGCAGTTCTTC.

Here the CDR3 reads CASSNWGTSGEQYF. CDR3 DNA: TGTGCCAGCAGCAACTGGGGTACTAGTGGCGAGCAGTACTTC. V is TRBV7-9 and J is TRBJ2-7, with D maybe TRBD2 (5 bases). The CDR3 is 14 residues long. Germline CDR1 reads SEHNR; CDR2 reads FQNEAQ (reference sequence). The V and J ends lost 5 bases and 6 bases respectively, with 17 bases between them. Full variable domain (outside the CDR3, taken from reference TRBV7-9 and TRBJ2-7): DTGVSQNPRHKITKRGQNVTFRCDPISEHNRLYWYRQTLGQGPEFLTYFQNEAQLEKSRLLSDRFSAERPKGSFSTLEIQRTEQGDSAMYLCASSNWGTSGEQYFGPGTRLTVT.

The chain has TRBV5-1 and TRBJ1-6, with D possibly being TRBD1 (5 bases). The germline V gene has CDR1 SGHRS and CDR2 YFSETQ. The CDR3 has 13 residues. V was cut by 2 bases and J by 7 bases, with 7 bases left in between. CDR3 sequence (DNA): TGCGCCAGCAGCTTAGACAGCAATTCACCCCTCCACTTT. It codes for CASSLDSNSPLHF.

The genes are TRBV5-1 and TRBJ2-5; 8 nucleotides line up with TRBD2. Germline trimming cut 0 bases from V and 4 bases from J; bases unmatched to any gene: 2. The CDR3 is 14 residues long. The germline gives CDR1 SGHRS, CDR2 YFSETQ. In nucleotides, the CDR3 is TGCGCCAGCAGCTTGGATCTAGCGGGAGAGACCCAGTACTTC. Translation gives CASSLDLAGETQYF.

The V call is TRBV18, the J call TRBJ2-3; D is uncertain. There are 15 residues in the CDR3. The germline V gene has CDR1 KGHSH and CDR2 LQKENI. Trimming stripped 2 bases from V and 4 bases from J, with 13 bases between. As DNA, the CDR3 is TGTGCCAGCTCACCAGACAACTTAAGTGCAGATACGCAGTATTTT. Its translation: CASSPDNLSADTQYF. The full variable domain, its missing parts supplied by reference TRBV18 and TRBJ2-3, is NAGVMQNPRHLVRRRGQEARLRCSPMKGHSHVYWYRQLPEEGLKFMVYLQKENIIDESGMPKERFSAEFPKEGPSILRIQQVVRGDSAAYFCASSPDNLSADTQYFGPGTRLTVL.

The genes are TRBV28 and TRBJ2-2; 8 bases align to TRBD2. This CDR3 has 15 amino acids. V was pared by 5 bases and J by 0 bases, with 2 bases of the junction left unmatched. Looked up from germline, CDR1 is MDHEN and CDR2 is SYDVKM. The DNA for the CDR3 is TGTGCCAGCAGTACTAGCGGAGCGAACACCGGGGAGCTGTTTTTT. As protein: CASSTSGANTGELFF.